A selection of T cell receptor beta chains follows, all from one sample in a study of OX40 agonist ivuxolimab in advanced cancers. Only in-frame clones appear in the TCRdb table, and some are missing; sequencing was by immunoSEQ multiplex PCR. The sample records tens of thousands of clones, 75% to 85% being singletons. The specimen comprised CD4+ or CD8+ T cells sorted from blood, sampled in a trial of the OX40 agonist ivuxolimab. These receptors came from an adult with an advanced solid tumor such as melanoma, head and neck, liver or kidney cancer. Both conserved end residues are part of each CDR3. The D gene is left open where the match is weak. Expanded clones are given a class, and other clones once, few, many or no size at all.

D gene | J gene | V gene | clone size | CDR3 protein | CDR3 DNA
. | TRBJ2-7 | TRBV10-3 | . | CAISDYRSEQYF | TGTGCCATCAGTGATTACAGGAGCGAGCAGTACTTC
. | TRBJ1-4 | TRBV28 | once | CASSLQGRKLFF | TGTGCCAGCAGTTTACAGGGAAGAAAACTGTTTTTT
TRBD2 | TRBJ2-3 | TRBV4-3 | . | CASSQVLSGSLTDTQYF | TGCGCCAGCAGCCAAGTCCTTAGCGGGAGTTTGACAGATACGCAGTATTTT
. | TRBJ1-2 | TRBV18 | . | CASSSSRTASYGYTF | TGTGCCAGCTCATCATCTCGGACAGCTAGCTATGGCTACACCTTC
. | TRBJ2-2 | TRBV6-6 | . | CASSYSGQNTGELFF | TGTGCCAGCAGTTACTCCGGGCAGAACACCGGGGAGCTGTTTTTT
TRBD1 | TRBJ1-6 | TRBV5-6 | once | CASSAGTGEDSPLHF | TGTGCCAGCAGCGCCGGGACAGGGGAGGACTCACCCCTCCACTTT
. | TRBJ2-7 | TRBV28 | . | CASSLYSTVSYEQYF | TGTGCCAGCAGTCTCTATTCAACAGTATCCTACGAGCAGTACTTC
. | TRBJ1-1 | TRBV6-5 | . | CASSMSRNTEAFF | TGTGCCAGCAGTATGAGTAGGAACACTGAAGCTTTCTTT
. | TRBJ2-7 | TRBV28 | . | CASSNNPGQSLSEQYF | TGTGCCAGCAGTAATAATCCCGGACAGTCTCTCTCCGAGCAGTACTTC
TRBD2 | TRBJ2-5 | TRBV5-1 | . | CASSRGLAASETQYF | TGCGCCAGCAGCAGGGGACTAGCGGCTTCAGAGACCCAGTACTTC
TRBD1 | TRBJ1-2 | TRBV7-6 | . | CASSLASTGGYGYTF | TGTGCCAGCAGCTTAGCGTCAACAGGGGGCTATGGCTACACCTTC
. | TRBJ1-1 | TRBV19 | . | CASSQPRVVTEAFF | TGTGCCAGTAGTCAACCCAGGGTCGTCACTGAAGCTTTCTTT
TRBD2 | TRBJ2-2 | TRBV6-5 | . | CASSSGLANTGELFF | TGTGCCAGCAGTTCCGGACTAGCGAACACCGGGGAGCTGTTTTTT
TRBD1 | TRBJ1-5 | TRBV7-9 | . | CASSPGQGYQPQHF | TGTGCCAGCAGCCCCGGACAGGGTTATCAGCCCCAGCATTTT
. | TRBJ2-2 | TRBV7-9 | . | CASSFGLPGELFF | TGTGCCAGCAGCTTCGGGTTACCAGGGGAGCTGTTTTTT
. | TRBJ1-1 | TRBV5-8 | once | CASSWSGTGGTEAFF | TGTGCCAGCAGCTGGTCCGGGACCGGGGGCACTGAAGCTTTCTTT
TRBD2 | TRBJ2-1 | TRBV2 | . | CASGPGTSSIQSTYNEQFF | TGTGCCAGCGGCCCCGGGACTAGCTCCATCCAATCAACCTACAATGAGCAGTTCTTC
. | TRBJ1-4 | TRBV7-9 | few | CASSRGDSNEKLFF | TGTGCCAGCAGTCGAGGGGATAGTAATGAAAAACTGTTTTTT
. | TRBJ2-1 | TRBV19 | . | CASSHSDSQAYNEQFF | TGTGCCAGTAGCCACTCGGACAGCCAGGCCTACAATGAGCAGTTCTTC
TRBD2 | TRBJ2-3 | TRBV9 | . | CASSVLGLVTDTQYF | TGTGCCAGCAGCGTCCTCGGACTAGTCACAGATACGCAGTATTTT
. | TRBJ1-1 | TRBV6-5 | . | CASSSRQGRSTEAFF | TGTGCCAGCAGTTCCCGCCAGGGTAGGAGCACTGAAGCTTTCTTT
TRBD2 | TRBJ2-3 | TRBV14 | . | CASSQKAALAGDTDTQYF | TGTGCCAGCAGCCAGAAGGCCGCTCTAGCGGGGGACACAGATACGCAGTATTTT
. | TRBJ1-5 | TRBV19 | few | CASSSQGDFLAQHF | TGTGCCAGTAGTTCGCAGGGAGATTTTTTGGCCCAGCATTTT
. | TRBJ1-5 | TRBV4-1 | . | CASSQSSGVPGAQHF | TGCGCCAGCAGCCAATCATCGGGGGTCCCTGGGGCCCAGCATTTT
. | TRBJ2-2 | TRBV6-5 | . | CASSYRNGPTGELFF | TGTGCCAGCAGTTACAGGAACGGGCCCACCGGGGAGCTGTTTTTT
. | TRBJ2-5 | TRBV18 | . | CASSLQGSWETQYF | TGTGCCAGCTCACTACAGGGTTCGTGGGAGACCCAGTACTTC
. | TRBJ2-7 | TRBV6-1 | . | CASSEARGGLHGEQYF | TGTGCCAGCAGTGAAGCAAGGGGGGGCCTCCATGGCGAGCAGTACTTC
. | TRBJ2-7 | TRBV6-5 | . | CASRERDHGLYEQYF | TGTGCCAGCAGAGAAAGGGATCACGGTCTCTACGAGCAGTACTTC
TRBD2 | TRBJ2-3 | TRBV28 | . | CASSLAASRGTQYF | TGTGCCAGCAGCCTAGCGGCCTCCCGGGGTACGCAGTATTTT
TRBD1 | TRBJ1-1 | TRBV12-5 | . | CASARSGTAGTEAFF | TGTGCTAGTGCCCGGAGCGGGACAGCGGGCACTGAAGCTTTCTTT
. | TRBJ2-5 | TRBV30 | . | CAWSGIQETQYF | TGTGCCTGGAGTGGAATACAAGAGACCCAGTACTTC
. | TRBJ2-2 | TRBV6-5 | few | CASTQATTGGELFF | TGTGCCAGCACCCAGGCCACGACCGGCGGGGAGCTGTTTTTT
TRBD2 | TRBJ2-7 | TRBV28 | . | CASSYAGGASYEQYF | TGTGCCAGCAGCTACGCGGGAGGCGCCTCCTACGAGCAGTACTTC
. | TRBJ2-3 | TRBV27 | . | CASRAGAGRSTDTQYF | TGTGCCAGTCGAGCAGGGGCAGGACGTAGCACAGATACGCAGTATTTT
TRBD2 | TRBJ2-5 | TRBV28 | . | CASSRSAGRGETQYF | TGTGCCAGCAGCCGCTCCGCAGGGAGGGGAGAGACCCAGTACTTC
TRBD1 | TRBJ1-1 | TRBV7-2 | . | CASSKNRGGNTEAFF | TGTGCCAGCAGCAAAAACAGGGGAGGGAACACTGAAGCTTTCTTT
. | TRBJ2-1 | TRBV7-2 | . | CASRMGGSYNEQFF | TGTGCCAGCAGGATGGGGGGTAGCTACAATGAGCAGTTCTTC
TRBD1 | TRBJ2-5 | TRBV5-4 | . | CASSFAGQGVAETQYF | TGTGCCAGCAGCTTTGCCGGACAGGGGGTGGCGGAGACCCAGTACTTC